The T cell receptor (beta chain) under discussion was sequenced for a study of PD-1 blockade in classical Hodgkin lymphoma. Time point indicated: cycle 4 day 1 (C4D1), after more than five weeks of nivolumab. Every one of the patients relapsed after autologous stem cell transplantation (brentuximab vedotin exposure was variable). Germline CDR1 GTSNPN, CDR2 SVGIG (reference sequence). The CDR3 contains 14 residues. Trimming took 3 bases from V and 6 from J, leaving 14 bases between them. TCRdb keeps only in-frame clones here, not all; method: immunoSEQ multiplex PCR. There are some 33,000 clones in the sample; approximately 85% occur only once, and roughly 15% lies in the top ten.

The rearrangement joins TRBV30 to TRBJ2-2; the D gene is possibly TRBD2 (6 bases). The material sequenced was peripheral blood mononuclear cells (PBMCs), taken before the fourth cycle of nivolumab. This clonotype was sampled from a human donor with classical Hodgkin lymphoma. The CDR3 DNA reads TGTGCCTGGAGGGCAAGGGAGGTTTCCGGGGAGCTGTTTTTT. Translated: CAWRAREVSGELFF.